This T cell receptor (beta chain) originates from a study of T-cell reconstitution after alpha-beta-depleted transplantation in children (dated by TCRdb to 2016 to 2017). General notes on the study: Using TCR repertoire profiling, the study followed T-cell immune reconstitution in a quantitative way in children after TCRalphabeta/CD19-depleted allogeneic hematopoietic cell transplantation.

The library came from PCR. The sequencer was an Illumina HiSeq 2500. Molecular barcoding was employed in the preparation of TCR libraries, with unique molecular identifiers being used to normalize TCRbeta repertoire quantification. Using fastp at Q25 and MiXCR, TCRdb reprocessed the public reads and kept productive beta chains. Every CDR3 protein is listed once, alongside the most common genes and DNA of its rows. Counted in this sample were roughly 400,000 distinct CDR3 sequences; around 21% of them appeared once. 3.5% to 4% of the sample goes to the ten largest clones. A remark on this clonotype: Its antigen specificity is not known. The record has no base qualities; no much larger clone is one base away.

V gives up 2 bases and J gives up 8 bases, and the segment between their germline ends measures 12 bases. Reading from cysteine to phenylalanine, the CDR3 counts 13 amino acids. The entry retains the CDR3 DNA only, 39 bases that are in frame from base 1. The germline V gene yields MDHEN for CDR1 and SYDVKM for CDR2. Sequenced here: PBMCs from the stem cell graft donor, sampled from the stem cell graft. The chain links TRBV28 with TRBJ1-2; no D gene call is confident. This TCR was recovered from a human donor who donated a stem cell graft to a child with acute myeloid leukemia. The DNA sequence is as follows: TGTGCCAGCAGTTTAGGGCGGCGGAGGGGCTACACCTTC. It is translated as CASSLGRRRGYTF.